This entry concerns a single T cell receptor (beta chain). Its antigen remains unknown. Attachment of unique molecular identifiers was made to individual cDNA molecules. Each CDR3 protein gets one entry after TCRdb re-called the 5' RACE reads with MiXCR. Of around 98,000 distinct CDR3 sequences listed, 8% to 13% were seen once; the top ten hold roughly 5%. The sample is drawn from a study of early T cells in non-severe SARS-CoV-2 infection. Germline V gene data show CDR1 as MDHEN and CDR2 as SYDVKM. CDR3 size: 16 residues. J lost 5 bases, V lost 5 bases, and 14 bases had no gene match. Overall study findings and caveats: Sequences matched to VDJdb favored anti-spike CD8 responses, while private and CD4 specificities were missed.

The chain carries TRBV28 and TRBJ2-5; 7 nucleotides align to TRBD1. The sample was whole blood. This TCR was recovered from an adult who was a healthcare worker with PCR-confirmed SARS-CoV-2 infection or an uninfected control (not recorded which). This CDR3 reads CASSKDRTGRSETQYF. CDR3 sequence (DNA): TGTGCCAGCAGTAAAGACAGGACAGGTCGATCGGAGACCCAGTACTTC.